What follows are 25 T cell receptor beta chains derived from one specimen sequenced in a study of blood T cell repertoires in COVID-19. Clones were read by immunoSEQ multiplex PCR, and TCRdb kept only the in-frame ones, dropping some. The profile covers roughly 200,000 clones, with approximately 85% appearing a single time and 5.6% taken by the ten largest. Sequencing was performed on PBMCs or T cells enriched from blood (not recorded which). These receptors were collected from a middle-aged man with acute COVID-19.

The chain employs TRBV25-1 and TRBJ1-1; no reliable D call. CDR1 is MGHDK and CDR2 is SYGVNS in the germline V gene. V lost 4 bases to trimming and J lost 4 bases, with 13 bases between them. CDR3 size: 14 residues. CDR3 residues: CASSAGGGSTEAFF. The CDR3 DNA follows: TGTGCCAGCAGTGCAGGAGGAGGGAGCACTGAAGCTTTCTTT.

This clone turned up a few times. The chain links TRBV10-1 to TRBJ1-6; 11 bases line up with TRBD1. The germline CDR1 and CDR2 sequences are WNHNN and SYGVQD (reference sequence). V shed 5 bases, J shed 8 bases, and the junction held 2 bases outside the gene matches. This CDR3 comprises 14 residues. CDR3 nucleotides: TGCGCCAGCAGTAAGGGACAGGGGGATTCACCCCTCCACTTT. Protein product: CASSKGQGDSPLHF.

V gene TRBV28 combines with J gene TRBJ2-7; a possible D gene is TRBD2 (5 bases). The V and J ends lost 3 bases and 2 bases respectively, with 14 bases between them. Germline CDR1 and CDR2: MDHEN and SYDVKM. CDR3 length equals 15 residues. CDR3 amino acids: CASSFRARGPYEQYF. Here the CDR3 DNA reads TGTGCCAGCAGTTTTAGGGCTAGAGGGCCCTACGAGCAGTACTTC.

The gene calls are TRBV5-1 and TRBJ1-1; D possibly corresponds to TRBD1 (6 bases). The CDR3 is 11 residues long. V gave up 5 bases and J gave up 8 bases, with 10 bases separating them. Per the germline V gene, CDR1 is SGHRS and CDR2 is YFSETQ. The CDR3 DNA reads as TGCGCCAGCAGGGGGGCGACCGAAGCTTTCTTT. This translates into CASRGATEAFF.

The chain uses TRBV9 and TRBJ2-5; possible D gene TRBD1, 6 bases. Germline values: CDR1 SGDLS, CDR2 YYNGEE. Deletions cut 3 bases from V and 5 bases from J, with 11 bases between. The CDR3 has 13 amino acids. The CDR3 nucleotides read TGTGCCAGCAGCGCACAGGGTTTCGAGACCCAGTACTTC. Encoded protein: CASSAQGFETQYF.

This clone showed up just a few times. CDR3 loop: CASSLQGSNSPLHF. The CDR3 bases are TGTGCCAGCAGCTTGCAGGGGTCCAATTCACCCCTCCACTTT. This chain uses TRBV5-6 with TRBJ1-6, with a weak D call TRBD1 (6 bases). Germline CDR1 is SGHDT and CDR2 is YYEEEE. V shed 1 base and J shed 7 bases, with 9 bases lying between them. The CDR3 contains 14 residues.

This chain connects TRBV6-5 to TRBJ2-7, with 7 bases aligning to TRBD1. The CDR3 is 14 amino acids. V lost 4 bases, J lost 5 bases, and 8 bases stayed unmatched. Germline lookup yields CDR1 MNHEY and CDR2 SVGAGI. CDR3 residues: CASSFPTGKNEQYF. CDR3 nucleotides: TGTGCCAGCAGTTTCCCGACAGGGAAGAACGAGCAGTACTTC.

A single count supports this clone. The V gene is TRBV9, the J gene TRBJ1-4; 9 bases agree with TRBD1. The V segment lost 4 bases and the J segment 8 bases; nucleotides outside the gene matches: 12. Germline values: CDR1 SGDLS, CDR2 YYNGEE. This CDR3 spans 16 amino acids. CDR3 bases: TGTGCCAGCAGCCCCCGGGGACAGGGTGGCCGGGAAAAACTGTTTTTT. Residues: CASSPRGQGGREKLFF. The full variable domain, completed using reference TRBV9 and TRBJ1-4, is DSGVTQTPKHLITATGQRVTLRCSPRSGDLSVYWYQQSLDQGLQFLIQYYNGEERAKGNILERFSAQQFPDLHSELNLSSLELGDSALYFCASSPRGQGGREKLFFGSGTQLSVL.

The chain uses TRBV9 and TRBJ1-2; D may be TRBD1 (5 bases). The V gene's germline CDR1 is SGDLS and CDR2 YYNGEE. The CDR3 is 17 residues long. The V end was cut by 2 bases, the J end by 6 bases, with 23 bases between. The CDR3 region has the DNA TGTGCCAGCAGCGTCTCCGGGACTACGTTCCCTCAGAATGGCTACACCTTC. Protein: CASSVSGTTFPQNGYTF.

The genes are TRBV6-5 and TRBJ2-3, with no clear D. Per the germline V gene, CDR1 is MNHEY and CDR2 is SVGAGI. The V end was cut by 6 bases, the J end by 6 bases, with 16 bases between. This CDR3 is built from 14 residues. The CDR3 loop reads CASSPPGSQDTQYF. The CDR3 DNA reads as TGTGCCAGCAGCCCACCGGGTTCCCAGGATACGCAGTATTTT.

This chain links TRBV29-1 with TRBJ1-2; tentative D call: TRBD1 (5 bases). V shed 6 bases and J shed 4 bases, with 12 bases lying between them. The CDR3 sequence is 12 residues long. CDR1 SQVTM and CDR2 ANQGSEA come from the germline V gene. CDR3 DNA sequence: TGCAGCGTCCCGGGGGGGATCTATGGCTACACCTTC. This translates into CSVPGGIYGYTF.

The chain uses TRBV2 and TRBJ1-6, with 10 bases matching TRBD1. The CDR3 has 14 amino acids. CDR1 is SNHLY and CDR2 is FYNNEI in the germline V gene. Unmatched junction bases numbered 6, after V lost 6 bases and J lost 10 bases. CDR3 bases: TGTGCCAGCAGGACCGGGACAGGGGCCTCACCCCTCCACTTT. Translation: CASRTGTGASPLHF.

The rearrangement uses TRBV3-1 (or the pseudogene TRBV3-2) and TRBJ2-2, with 10 bases fitting TRBD1. This CDR3 is 17 amino acids long. The germline V gene has CDR1 LGHDT and CDR2 YNNKEL (reference sequence). V lost 2 bases and J lost 6; bases outside the gene matches: 9. The CDR3 sequence: CASSQRARTGGPGELFF. The CDR3 DNA is TGTGCCAGCAGCCAAAGGGCCCGGACAGGGGGGCCCGGGGAGCTGTTTTTT.

The chain carries TRBV4-3 and TRBJ1-4; 9 positions agree with TRBD1. After removal of 5 bases from V and 5 bases from J, the junction contained 3 bases not matched to a gene. Germline lookup yields CDR1 LGHNA and CDR2 YSLEER. CDR3 size: 14 residues. For the CDR3, the DNA is TGCGCCAGCAGCTTAGGACAGGGGAATGAAAAACTGTTTTTT. This translates into CASSLGQGNEKLFF.

This clone was picked up a small number of times. The chain employs TRBV6-1 and TRBJ1-5; no reliable D call. Germline values: CDR1 MNHNS, CDR2 SASEGT. V lost 4 bases, J lost 0 bases, and 13 bases lay in between. This CDR3 is built from 16 residues. The CDR3 spells CASSANVEYSNQPQHF. CDR3 sequence (DNA): TGTGCCAGCAGTGCTAACGTAGAATATAGCAATCAGCCCCAGCATTTT.

The gene calls are TRBV7-2 and TRBJ2-7; 15 bases align to TRBD2. The CDR3 sequence is 14 residues long. Germline trimming cut 6 bases from V and 5 bases from J; bases unmatched to any gene: 2. Germline values: CDR1 SGHTA, CDR2 FQGNSA. The CDR3 DNA sequence: TGTGCCAGCAGGCGGACTAGCGGGAGGGACGAGCAGTACTTC. Translation: CASRRTSGRDEQYF.

CDR3 sequence (DNA): TGCGCCAGCAGCCAAGTTCCCGCAGCGAGGCATTCACCCCTCCACTTT. This encodes CASSQVPAARHSPLHF. The V call is TRBV4-1, the J call TRBJ1-6; D is uncertain. Trimming removed 1 base at V and 8 bases at J, with 15 bases between. The CDR3 loop spans 16 amino acids. CDR1 is MGHRA, CDR2 YSYEKL, per germline.

The rearrangement uses TRBV19 and TRBJ2-7; 9 bases map to TRBD2. With V trimmed by 0 bases and J by 6 bases, 9 bases remained unmatched. Germline assignment: CDR1 LNHDA and CDR2 SQIVND (reference sequence). CDR3 length: 16 residues. CDR3: CASSIDRLAGIGEQYF. CDR3 nucleotides: TGTGCCAGTAGTATAGATCGTCTAGCGGGAATCGGCGAGCAGTACTTC.

The chain uses TRBV29-1 and TRBJ2-1, with 7 nucleotides matching TRBD2. Germline V gene lookup returns CDR1 SQVTM and CDR2 ANQGSEA. The CDR3 is made up of 15 amino acids. V lost 6 bases and J lost 4; bases outside the gene matches: 12. CDR3 sequence reads: CSVGGSPAAYNEQFF. The CDR3 nucleotides read TGCAGCGTGGGGGGGAGTCCGGCTGCGTACAATGAGCAGTTCTTC.

This clone showed up just a few times. The chain joins TRBV27 to TRBJ2-7; 8 nucleotides match TRBD1. V was clipped by 5 bases and J by 3 bases; unmatched bases: 9. The CDR3 is 15 residues long. Germline loops: CDR1 MNHEY, CDR2 SMNVEV (reference sequence). The CDR3 nucleotides read TGTGCCAGCAGTGAGAGACAGGGGTGGAACTACGAGCAGTACTTC. It translates to CASSERQGWNYEQYF.

This clone was seen a single time. The chain recombines TRBV3-1 (or the pseudogene TRBV3-2) with TRBJ2-1, with unresolved D. Germline CDR1 is LGHDT and CDR2 is YNNKEL (reference sequence). V was pared by 3 bases and J by 3 bases, with 12 bases between. The CDR3 spans 15 residues. DNA of the CDR3: TGTGCCAGCAGCCACCCCCTAGTATACTACAATGAGCAGTTCTTC. Translating it yields CASSHPLVYYNEQFF.

CDR3 DNA sequence: TGTGCCAGCAGCCAGGGGCCCAAGGGAAACCCAGGGGGGACCAATGAGCAGTTCTTC. Residues: CASSQGPKGNPGGTNEQFF. This sequence joins TRBV7-6 and TRBJ2-1; D may be TRBD1 (7 bases). Per the germline V gene, CDR1 is SGHVS and CDR2 is FNYEAQ. Deletions cut 5 bases from V and 6 bases from J, with 29 bases between. The CDR3 runs to 19 residues.

The rearrangement joins TRBV7-3 to TRBJ2-1, with 12 positions matching TRBD2. The CDR3 consists of 16 residues. J lost 9 bases, V lost 5 bases, and 11 bases had no gene match. Germline CDR1 is SGHTA and CDR2 is FQGTGA. CDR3 nucleotides: TGTGCCAGCAGCGCTGGACTAGCGGGAAAGAGCGGTGAGCAGTTCTTC. It encodes CASSAGLAGKSGEQFF.

This clone was counted once. The chain uses TRBV5-1 and TRBJ2-7, with a tentative D call TRBD1 (5 bases). The V end lost 7 bases, the J end lost 2 bases, and 13 bases lay between the germline ends. Germline V gene lookup returns CDR1 SGHRS and CDR2 YFSETQ. There are 13 residues in the CDR3. CDR3 bases: TGCGCCAGCCAAAGGGGTGAAGCCTACGAGCAGTACTTC. It translates to CASQRGEAYEQYF. Complete variable domain (other parts from reference TRBV5-1 and TRBJ2-7): KAGVTQTPRYLIKTRGQQVTLSCSPISGHRSVSWYQQTPGQGLQFLFEYFSETQRNKGNFPGRFSGRQFSNSRSEMNVSTLELGDSALYLCASQRGEAYEQYFGPGTRLTVT.

The chain recombines TRBV7-6 with TRBJ2-3, with 10 bases identical to TRBD2. CDR3 length equals 17 residues. V shed 4 bases and J 4 bases; nucleotides not matched to a gene: 11. Germline V gene lookup returns CDR1 SGHVS and CDR2 FNYEAQ. CDR3 protein: CASSSGLGLAASDTQYF. CDR3 in DNA: TGTGCCAGCAGCTCAGGCTTAGGACTAGCGGCGTCAGATACGCAGTATTTT.